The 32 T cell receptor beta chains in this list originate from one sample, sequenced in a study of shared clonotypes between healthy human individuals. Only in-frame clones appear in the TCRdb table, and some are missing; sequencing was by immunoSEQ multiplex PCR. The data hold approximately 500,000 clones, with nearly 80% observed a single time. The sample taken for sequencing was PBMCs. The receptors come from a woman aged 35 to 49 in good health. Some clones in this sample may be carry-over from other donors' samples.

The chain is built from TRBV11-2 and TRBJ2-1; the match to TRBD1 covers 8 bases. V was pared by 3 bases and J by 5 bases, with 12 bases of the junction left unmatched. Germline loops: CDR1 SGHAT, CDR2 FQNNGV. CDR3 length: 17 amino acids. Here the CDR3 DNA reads TGTGCCAGCAGCTTCCCACAGGGGGACAGGAGAAACAATGAGCAGTTCTTC. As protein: CASSFPQGDRRNNEQFF.

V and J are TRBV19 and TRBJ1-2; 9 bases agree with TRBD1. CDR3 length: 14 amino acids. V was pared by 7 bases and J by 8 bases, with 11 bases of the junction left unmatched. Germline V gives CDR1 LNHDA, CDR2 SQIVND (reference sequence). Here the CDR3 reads CASTRTGVAWGYTF. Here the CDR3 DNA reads TGTGCCAGTACGCGGACAGGGGTCGCCTGGGGCTACACCTTC. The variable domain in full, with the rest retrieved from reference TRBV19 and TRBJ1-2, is DGGITQSPKYLFRKEGQNVTLSCEQNLNHDAMYWYRQDPGQGLRLIYYSQIVNDFQKGDIAEGYSVSREKKESFPLTVTSAQKNPTAFYLCASTRTGVAWGYTFGSGTRLTVV.

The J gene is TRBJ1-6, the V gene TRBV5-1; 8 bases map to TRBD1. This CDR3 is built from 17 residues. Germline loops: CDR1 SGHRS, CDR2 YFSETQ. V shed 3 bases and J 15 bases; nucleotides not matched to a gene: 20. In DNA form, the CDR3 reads TGCGCCAGCAGCTCGACTACGACACGACAGGGGTCGGGGGGCCTCCACTTT. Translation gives CASSSTTTRQGSGGLHF. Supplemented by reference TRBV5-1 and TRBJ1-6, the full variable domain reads KAGVTQTPRYLIKTRGQQVTLSCSPISGHRSVSWYQQTPGQGLQFLFEYFSETQRNKGNFPGRFSGRQFSNSRSEMNVSTLELGDSALYLCASSSTTTRQGSGGLHFGNGTRLTVT.

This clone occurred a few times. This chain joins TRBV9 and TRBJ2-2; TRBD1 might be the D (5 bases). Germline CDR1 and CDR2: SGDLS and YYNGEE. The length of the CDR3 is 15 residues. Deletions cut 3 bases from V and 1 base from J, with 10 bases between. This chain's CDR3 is CASSAQTENTGELFF. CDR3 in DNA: TGTGCCAGCAGCGCTCAGACAGAGAACACCGGGGAGCTGTTTTTT.

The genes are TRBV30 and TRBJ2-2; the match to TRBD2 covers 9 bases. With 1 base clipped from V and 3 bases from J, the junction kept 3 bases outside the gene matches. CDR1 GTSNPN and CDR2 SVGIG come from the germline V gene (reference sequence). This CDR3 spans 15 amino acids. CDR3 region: CAWSGGRADTGELFF. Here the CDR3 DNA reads TGTGCCTGGAGTGGCGGGAGGGCCGACACCGGGGAGCTGTTTTTT.

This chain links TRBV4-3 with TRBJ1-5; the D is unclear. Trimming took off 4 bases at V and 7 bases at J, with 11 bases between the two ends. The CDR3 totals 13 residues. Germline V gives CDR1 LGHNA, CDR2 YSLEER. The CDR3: CASSPTGGQPQHF. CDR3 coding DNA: TGCGCCAGCAGCCCTACGGGAGGACAGCCCCAGCATTTT.

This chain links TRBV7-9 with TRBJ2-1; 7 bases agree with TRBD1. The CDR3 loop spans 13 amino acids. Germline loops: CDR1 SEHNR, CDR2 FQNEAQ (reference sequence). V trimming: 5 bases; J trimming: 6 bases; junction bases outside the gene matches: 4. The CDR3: CASSLNRGNEQFF. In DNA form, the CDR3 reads TGTGCCAGCAGCCTGAACAGGGGCAATGAGCAGTTCTTC.

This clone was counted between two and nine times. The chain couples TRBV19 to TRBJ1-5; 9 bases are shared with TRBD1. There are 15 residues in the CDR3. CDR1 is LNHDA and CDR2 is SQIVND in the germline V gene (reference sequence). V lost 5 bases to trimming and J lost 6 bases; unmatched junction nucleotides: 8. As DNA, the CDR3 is TGTGCCAGTAGTCCCGACAGGGGGAGGACTCAGCCCCAGCATTTT. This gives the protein CASSPDRGRTQPQHF.

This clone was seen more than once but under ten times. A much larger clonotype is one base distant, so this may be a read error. The CDR3 sequence: CASSEGNTEAFF. CDR3 sequence (DNA): TGTGCCAGCAGTGAAGGGAACACTGAAGCTTTCTTT. The rearrangement uses TRBV6-1 and TRBJ1-1; D remains unclear. Germline V gene sequence: CDR1 MNHNS, CDR2 SASEGT. Trimming shortened V by 1 base and J by 1 base, and 1 base separated the two germline ends. This CDR3 comprises 12 residues.

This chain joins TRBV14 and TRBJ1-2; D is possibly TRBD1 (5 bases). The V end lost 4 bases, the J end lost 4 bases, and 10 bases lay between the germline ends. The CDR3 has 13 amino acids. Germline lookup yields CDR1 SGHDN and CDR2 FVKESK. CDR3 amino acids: CASSPGRGYGYTF. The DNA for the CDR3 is TGTGCCAGCAGCCCCGGGAGGGGCTATGGCTACACCTTC.

Written as DNA, the CDR3 is TGTGCCAGCAGCTTAGGGGACTTACCCAATGAGCAGTTCTTC. It specifies CASSLGDLPNEQFF. The chain has TRBV7-8 and TRBJ2-1; a possible D gene is TRBD2 (6 bases). Germline assignment: CDR1 SGHVS and CDR2 FQNEAQ. The V and J ends lost 1 base and 6 bases respectively, with 10 bases between them. The CDR3 length is 14 residues.

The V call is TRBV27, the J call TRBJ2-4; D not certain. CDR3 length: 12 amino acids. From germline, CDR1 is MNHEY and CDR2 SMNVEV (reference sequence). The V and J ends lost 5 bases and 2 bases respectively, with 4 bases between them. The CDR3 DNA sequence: TGTGCCAGCAGTCCGTCCAAAAACATTCAGTACTTC. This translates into CASSPSKNIQYF.

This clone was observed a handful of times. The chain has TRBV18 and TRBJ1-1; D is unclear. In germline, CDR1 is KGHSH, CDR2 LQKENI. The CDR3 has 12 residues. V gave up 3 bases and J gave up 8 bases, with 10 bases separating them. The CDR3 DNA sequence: TGTGCCAGCTCACCCTTCGAGGGAGAAGCTTTCTTT. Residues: CASSPFEGEAFF.

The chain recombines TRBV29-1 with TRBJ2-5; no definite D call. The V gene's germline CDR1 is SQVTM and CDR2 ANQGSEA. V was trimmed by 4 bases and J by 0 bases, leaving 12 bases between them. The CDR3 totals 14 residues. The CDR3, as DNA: TGCAGCGTTGGGGGAAGGAAGTACCAAGAGACCCAGTACTTC. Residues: CSVGGRKYQETQYF.

CDR3 residues: CASRLGHKRGGQVEGLAKNIQYF. The CDR3 DNA is TGTGCAAGTCGCTTAGGGCATAAACGAGGTGGTCAAGTGGAAGGGCTAGCCAAAAACATTCAGTACTTC. The genes are TRBV12-2 and TRBJ2-4. TRBV12-2 is listed as a pseudogene. CDR3 length equals 23 residues.

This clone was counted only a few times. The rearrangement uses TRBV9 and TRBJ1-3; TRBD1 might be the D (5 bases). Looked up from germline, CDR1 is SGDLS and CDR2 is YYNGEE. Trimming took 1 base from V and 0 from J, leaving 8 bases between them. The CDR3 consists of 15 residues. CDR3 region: CASSVFGGSGNTIYF. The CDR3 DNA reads TGTGCCAGCAGCGTATTCGGGGGCTCTGGAAACACCATATATTTT.

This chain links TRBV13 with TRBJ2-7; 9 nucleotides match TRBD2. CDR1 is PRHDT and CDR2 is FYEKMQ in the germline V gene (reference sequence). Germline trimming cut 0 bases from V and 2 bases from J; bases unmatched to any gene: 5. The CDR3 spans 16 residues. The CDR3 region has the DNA TGTGCCAGCAGCTTAGGGACTAGCGGAGGGACCTACGAGCAGTACTTC. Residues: CASSLGTSGGTYEQYF.

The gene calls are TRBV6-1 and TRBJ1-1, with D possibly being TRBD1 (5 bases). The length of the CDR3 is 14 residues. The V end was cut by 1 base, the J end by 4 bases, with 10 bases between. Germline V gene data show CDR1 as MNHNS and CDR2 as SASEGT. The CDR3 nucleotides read TGTGCCAGCAGTGAAGTAGGGGCGGCCACTGAAGCTTTCTTT. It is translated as CASSEVGAATEAFF.

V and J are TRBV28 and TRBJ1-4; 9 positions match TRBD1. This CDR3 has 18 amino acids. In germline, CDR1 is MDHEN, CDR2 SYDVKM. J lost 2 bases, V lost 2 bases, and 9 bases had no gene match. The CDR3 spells CASSLGGTGLGTNEKLFF. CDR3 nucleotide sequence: TGTGCCAGCAGTTTAGGAGGGACAGGGTTGGGTACTAATGAAAAACTGTTTTTT.

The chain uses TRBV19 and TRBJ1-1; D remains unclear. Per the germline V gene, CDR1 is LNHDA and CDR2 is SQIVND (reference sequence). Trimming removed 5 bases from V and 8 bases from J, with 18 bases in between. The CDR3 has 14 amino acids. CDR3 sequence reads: CASSPRNGLWEAFF. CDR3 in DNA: TGTGCCAGTAGTCCCCGCAACGGTTTATGGGAAGCTTTCTTT.

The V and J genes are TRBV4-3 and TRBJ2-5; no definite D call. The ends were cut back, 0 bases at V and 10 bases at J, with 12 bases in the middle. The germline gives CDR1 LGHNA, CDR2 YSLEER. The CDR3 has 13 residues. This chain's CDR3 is CASSQDSVAVQYF. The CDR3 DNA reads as TGCGCCAGCAGCCAAGATAGTGTAGCAGTCCAGTACTTC.

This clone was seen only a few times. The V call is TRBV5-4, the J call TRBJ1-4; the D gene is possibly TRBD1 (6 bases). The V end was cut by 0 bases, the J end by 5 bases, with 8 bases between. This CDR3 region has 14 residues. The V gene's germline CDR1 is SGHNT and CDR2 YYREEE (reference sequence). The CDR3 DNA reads TGTGCCAGCAGCTTGGGGACAGAGAATGAAAAACTGTTTTTT. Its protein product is CASSLGTENEKLFF. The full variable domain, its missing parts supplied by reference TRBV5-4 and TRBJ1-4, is ETGVTQSPTHLIKTRGQQVTLRCSSQSGHNTVSWYQQALGQGPQFIFQYYREEENGRGNFPPRFSGLQFPNYSSELNVNALELDDSALYLCASSLGTENEKLFFGSGTQLSVL.

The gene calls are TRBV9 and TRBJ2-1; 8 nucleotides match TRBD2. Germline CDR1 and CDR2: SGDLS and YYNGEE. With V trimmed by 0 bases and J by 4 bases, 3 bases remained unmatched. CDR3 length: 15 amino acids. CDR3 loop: CASSVGLARYNEQFF. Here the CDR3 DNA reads TGTGCCAGCAGCGTAGGACTAGCGCGTTACAATGAGCAGTTCTTC.

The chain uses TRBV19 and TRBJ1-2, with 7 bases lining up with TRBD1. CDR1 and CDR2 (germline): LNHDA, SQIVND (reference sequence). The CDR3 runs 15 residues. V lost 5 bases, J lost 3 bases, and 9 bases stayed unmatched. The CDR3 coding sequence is TGTGCCAGTAGTTCCTACAGGGGTGAAGACTATGGCTACACCTTC. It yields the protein CASSSYRGEDYGYTF.

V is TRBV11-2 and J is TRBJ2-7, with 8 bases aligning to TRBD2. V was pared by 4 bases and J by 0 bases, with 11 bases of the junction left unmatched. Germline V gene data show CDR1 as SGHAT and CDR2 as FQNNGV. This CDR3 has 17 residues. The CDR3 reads CASSSSAGGLFSYEQYF. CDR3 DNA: TGTGCCAGCAGCTCCTCCGCGGGAGGACTGTTCTCCTACGAGCAGTACTTC. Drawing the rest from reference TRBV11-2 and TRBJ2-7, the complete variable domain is EAGVAQSPRYKIIEKRQSVAFWCNPISGHATLYWYQQILGQGPKLLIQFQNNGVVDDSQLPKDRFSAERLKGVDSTLKIQPAKLEDSAVYLCASSSSAGGLFSYEQYFGPGTRLTVT.

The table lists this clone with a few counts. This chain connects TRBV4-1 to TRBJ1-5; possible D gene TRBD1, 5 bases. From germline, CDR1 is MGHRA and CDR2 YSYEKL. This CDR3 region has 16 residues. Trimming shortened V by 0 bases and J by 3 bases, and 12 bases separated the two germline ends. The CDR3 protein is CASSQDAGTANQPQHF. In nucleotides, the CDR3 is TGCGCCAGCAGCCAAGATGCAGGGACCGCCAATCAGCCCCAGCATTTT.

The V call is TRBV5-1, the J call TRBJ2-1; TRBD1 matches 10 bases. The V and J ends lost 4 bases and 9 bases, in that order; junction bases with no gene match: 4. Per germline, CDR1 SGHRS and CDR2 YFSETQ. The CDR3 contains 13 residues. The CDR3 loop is CASSLTGGSEQFF. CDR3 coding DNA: TGCGCCAGCAGCCTGACAGGGGGCAGTGAGCAGTTCTTC.

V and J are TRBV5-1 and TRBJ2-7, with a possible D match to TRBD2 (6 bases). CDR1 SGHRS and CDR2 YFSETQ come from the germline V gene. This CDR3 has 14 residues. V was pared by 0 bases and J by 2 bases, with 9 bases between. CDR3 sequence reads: CASSLGPGAYEQYF. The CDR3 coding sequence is TGCGCCAGCAGCTTGGGGCCGGGGGCCTACGAGCAGTACTTC.

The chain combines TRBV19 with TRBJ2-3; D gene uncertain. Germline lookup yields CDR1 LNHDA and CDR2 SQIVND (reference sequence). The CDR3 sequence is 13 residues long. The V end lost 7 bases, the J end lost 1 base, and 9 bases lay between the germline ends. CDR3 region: CASKIGRTDTQYF. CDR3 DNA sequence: TGTGCCAGTAAAATCGGTCGCACAGATACGCAGTATTTT.

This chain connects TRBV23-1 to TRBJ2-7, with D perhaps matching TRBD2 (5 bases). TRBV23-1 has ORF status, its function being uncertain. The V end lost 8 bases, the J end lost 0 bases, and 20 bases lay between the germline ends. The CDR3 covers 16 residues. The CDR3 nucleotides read TGCGCCAGCTGCCTTATCAGTGACCGGGACTCCTACGAGCAGTACTTC. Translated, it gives CASCLISDRDSYEQYF.

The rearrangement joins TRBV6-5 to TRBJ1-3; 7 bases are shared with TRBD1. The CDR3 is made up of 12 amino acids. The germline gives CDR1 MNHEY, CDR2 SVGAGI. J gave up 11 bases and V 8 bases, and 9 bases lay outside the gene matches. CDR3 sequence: CASQGDWGAIYF. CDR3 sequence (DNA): TGTGCCAGCCAGGGGGATTGGGGGGCCATATATTTT.

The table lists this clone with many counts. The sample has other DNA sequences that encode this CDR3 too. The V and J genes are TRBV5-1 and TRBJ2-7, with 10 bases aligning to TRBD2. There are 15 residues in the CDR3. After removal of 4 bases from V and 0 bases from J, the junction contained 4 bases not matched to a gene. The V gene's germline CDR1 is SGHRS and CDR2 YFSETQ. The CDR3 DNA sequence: TGCGCCAGCAGCCTTAGCGGGGGGAGCTCCTACGAGCAGTACTTC. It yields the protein CASSLSGGSSYEQYF.